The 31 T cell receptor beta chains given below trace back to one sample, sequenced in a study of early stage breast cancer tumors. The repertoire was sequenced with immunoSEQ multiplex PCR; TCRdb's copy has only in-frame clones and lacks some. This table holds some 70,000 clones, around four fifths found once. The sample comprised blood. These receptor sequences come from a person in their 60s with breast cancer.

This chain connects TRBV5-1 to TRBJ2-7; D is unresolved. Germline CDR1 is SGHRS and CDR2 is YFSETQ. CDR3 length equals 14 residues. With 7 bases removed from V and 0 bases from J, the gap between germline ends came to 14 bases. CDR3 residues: CASRIPESSYEQYF. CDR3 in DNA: TGCGCCAGCCGCATTCCAGAGAGCTCCTACGAGCAGTACTTC.

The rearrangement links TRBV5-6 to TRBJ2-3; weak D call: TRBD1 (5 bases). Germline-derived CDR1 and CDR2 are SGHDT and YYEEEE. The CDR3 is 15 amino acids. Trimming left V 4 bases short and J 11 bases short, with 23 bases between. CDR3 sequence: CASSPLFLGPEEQYF. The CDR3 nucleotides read TGTGCCAGCAGCCCACTTTTTTTGGGGCCCGAGGAGCAGTATTTT.

The CDR3 DNA reads TGTGCCAGCTCACCAACAGGGTTCTTAACTGAAGCTTTCTTT. This codes for CASSPTGFLTEAFF. The rearrangement uses TRBV18 and TRBJ1-1; D may be TRBD1 (6 bases). Between the trimmed V and J ends, which lost 2 bases and 5 bases, there was a span of 12 bases. The CDR3 loop spans 14 amino acids. CDR1 KGHSH and CDR2 LQKENI come from the germline V gene.

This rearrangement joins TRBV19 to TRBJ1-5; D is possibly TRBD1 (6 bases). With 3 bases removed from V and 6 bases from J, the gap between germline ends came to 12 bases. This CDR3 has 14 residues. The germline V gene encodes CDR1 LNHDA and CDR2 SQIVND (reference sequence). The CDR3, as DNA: TGTGCCAGTAGTATTTGGGGGGCGCGTCAGCCCCAGCATTTT. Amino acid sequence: CASSIWGARQPQHF.

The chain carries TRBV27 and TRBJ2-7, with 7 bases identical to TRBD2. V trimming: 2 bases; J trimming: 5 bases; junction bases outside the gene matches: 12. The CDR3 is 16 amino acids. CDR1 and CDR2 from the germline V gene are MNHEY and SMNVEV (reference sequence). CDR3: CASSLAASGVPHEQYF. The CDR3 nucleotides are TGTGCCAGCAGTTTAGCAGCTAGCGGAGTCCCCCACGAGCAGTACTTC.

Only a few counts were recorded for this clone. This CDR3 reads CASSQDGTLNTEAFF. The DNA for the CDR3 is TGTGCCAGCAGCCAGGACGGGACTCTGAACACTGAAGCTTTCTTT. The chain joins TRBV7-3 to TRBJ1-1; a weak D match, TRBD1 (5 bases). The germline gives CDR1 SGHTA, CDR2 FQGTGA. CDR3 length equals 15 residues. V was clipped by 5 bases and J by 0 bases, with 13 bases between them.

The CDR3 protein is CASSDTSGTYNEQFF. The CDR3, as DNA: TGTGCCAGCAGCGACACTAGCGGGACGTACAATGAGCAGTTCTTC. This chain joins TRBV11-1 and TRBJ2-1, with TRBD2 identical over 10 bases. This CDR3 has 15 residues. Germline CDR1 is SGHAT and CDR2 is FQDESV (reference sequence). The V gene end was trimmed by 5 bases and the J gene end by 4 bases; junction bases not matched to a gene: 5. Full variable domain (missing parts from reference TRBV11-1 and TRBJ2-1): EAEVAQSPRYKITEKSQAVAFWCDPISGHATLYWYRQILGQGPELLVQFQDESVVDDSQLPKDRFSAERLKGVDSTLKIQPAELGDSAMYLCASSDTSGTYNEQFFGPGTRLTVL.

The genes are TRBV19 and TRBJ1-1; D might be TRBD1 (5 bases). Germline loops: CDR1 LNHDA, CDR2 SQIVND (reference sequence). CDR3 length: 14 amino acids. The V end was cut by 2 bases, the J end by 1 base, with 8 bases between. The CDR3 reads CASSIQGGNTEAFF. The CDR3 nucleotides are TGTGCCAGTAGTATACAGGGAGGGAACACTGAAGCTTTCTTT.

The CDR3 nucleotides read TGTGCCAGCAGTGATACTCGGTCGTACTTC. Protein sequence: CASSDTRSYF. This rearrangement joins TRBV2 to TRBJ2-5, with D unresolved. The CDR3 is 10 residues long. V dropped 3 bases and J dropped 13 bases, with 9 bases sitting between them. Per the germline V gene, CDR1 is SNHLY and CDR2 is FYNNEI.

Written as DNA, the CDR3 is TGTGCCAGCAGCCAGATGGAGACCCAGTACTTC. Protein: CASSQMETQYF. The rearrangement joins TRBV7-8 to TRBJ2-5; no reliable D call. Germline CDR1 is SGHVS and CDR2 is FQNEAQ. CDR3 length: 11 amino acids. Between the trimmed V and J ends, which lost 5 bases and 5 bases, there was a span of 6 bases.

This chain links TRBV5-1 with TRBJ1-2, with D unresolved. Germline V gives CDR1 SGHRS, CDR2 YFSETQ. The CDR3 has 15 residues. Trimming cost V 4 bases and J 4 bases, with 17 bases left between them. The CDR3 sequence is CASSISPDGFYGYTF. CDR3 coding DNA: TGCGCCAGCAGCATAAGTCCGGACGGATTCTATGGCTACACCTTC.

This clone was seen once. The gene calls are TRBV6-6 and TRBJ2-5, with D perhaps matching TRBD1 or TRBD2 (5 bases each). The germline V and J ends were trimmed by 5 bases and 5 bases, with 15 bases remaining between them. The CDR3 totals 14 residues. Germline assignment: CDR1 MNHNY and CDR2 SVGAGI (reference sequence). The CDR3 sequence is CASSTPGLGETQYF. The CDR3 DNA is TGTGCCAGCAGTACCCCGGGGCTGGGTGAGACCCAGTACTTC.

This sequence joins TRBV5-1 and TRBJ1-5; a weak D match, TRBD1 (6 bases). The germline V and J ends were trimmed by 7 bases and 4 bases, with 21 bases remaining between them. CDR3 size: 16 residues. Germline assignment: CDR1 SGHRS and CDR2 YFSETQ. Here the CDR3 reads CASRTSGTGWNQPQHF. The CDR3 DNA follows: TGCGCCAGCCGAACATCGGGAACAGGGTGGAATCAGCCCCAGCATTTT.

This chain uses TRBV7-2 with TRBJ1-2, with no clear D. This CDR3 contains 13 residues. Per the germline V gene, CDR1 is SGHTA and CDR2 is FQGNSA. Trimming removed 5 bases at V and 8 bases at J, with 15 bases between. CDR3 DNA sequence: TGTGCCAGCAGCCGACAATCGGTGAGGGGCTACACCTTC. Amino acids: CASSRQSVRGYTF.

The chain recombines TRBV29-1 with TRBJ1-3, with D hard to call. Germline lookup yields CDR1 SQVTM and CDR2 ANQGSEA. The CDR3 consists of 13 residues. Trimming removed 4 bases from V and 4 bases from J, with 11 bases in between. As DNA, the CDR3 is TGCAGCGTTGCCCCCCCGGGAGGAAACACCATATATTTT. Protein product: CSVAPPGGNTIYF.

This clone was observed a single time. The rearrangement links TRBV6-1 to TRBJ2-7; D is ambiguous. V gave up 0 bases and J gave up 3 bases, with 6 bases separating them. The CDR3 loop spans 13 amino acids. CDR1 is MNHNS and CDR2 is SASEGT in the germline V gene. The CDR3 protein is CASSEAEYYEQYF. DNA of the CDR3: TGTGCCAGCAGTGAAGCTGAGTACTACGAGCAGTACTTC.

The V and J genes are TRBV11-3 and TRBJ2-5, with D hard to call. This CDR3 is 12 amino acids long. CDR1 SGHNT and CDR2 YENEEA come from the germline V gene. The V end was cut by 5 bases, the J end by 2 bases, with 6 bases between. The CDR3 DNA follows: TGTGCCAGCAGCCTGGATCAAGAGACCCAGTACTTC. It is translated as CASSLDQETQYF.

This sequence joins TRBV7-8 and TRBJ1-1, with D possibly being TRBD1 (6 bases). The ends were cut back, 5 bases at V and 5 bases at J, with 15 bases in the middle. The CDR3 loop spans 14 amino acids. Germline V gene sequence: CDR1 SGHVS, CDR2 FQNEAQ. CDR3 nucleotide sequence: TGTGCCAGCAGCGGGGGGGGGCGGAAAACTGAAGCTTTCTTT. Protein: CASSGGGRKTEAFF.

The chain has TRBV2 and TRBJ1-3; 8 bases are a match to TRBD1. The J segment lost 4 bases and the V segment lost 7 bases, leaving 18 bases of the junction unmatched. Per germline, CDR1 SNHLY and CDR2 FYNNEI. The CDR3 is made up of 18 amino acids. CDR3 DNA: TGTGCCAGCACAACTCTTCTAGGGCAGGGGGCATCCGGAAACACCATATATTTT. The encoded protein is CASTTLLGQGASGNTIYF.

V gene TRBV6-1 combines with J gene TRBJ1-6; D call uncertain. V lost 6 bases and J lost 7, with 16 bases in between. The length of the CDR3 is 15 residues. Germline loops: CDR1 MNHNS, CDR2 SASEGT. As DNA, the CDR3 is TGTGCCAGCAGCCGGGAAGGGCAGAACAATTCACCCCTCCACTTT. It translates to CASSREGQNNSPLHF.

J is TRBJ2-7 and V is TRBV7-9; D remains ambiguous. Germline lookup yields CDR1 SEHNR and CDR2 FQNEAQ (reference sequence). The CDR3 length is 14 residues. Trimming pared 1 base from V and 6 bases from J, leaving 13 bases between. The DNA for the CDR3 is TGTGCCAGCAGCTTAGGAGGTTTATTTGGCGAGCAGTACTTC. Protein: CASSLGGLFGEQYF. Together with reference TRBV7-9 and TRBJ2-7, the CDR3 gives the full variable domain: DTGVSQNPRHKITKRGQNVTFRCDPISEHNRLYWYRQTLGQGPEFLTYFQNEAQLEKSRLLSDRFSAERPKGSFSTLEIQRTEQGDSAMYLCASSLGGLFGEQYFGPGTRLTVT.

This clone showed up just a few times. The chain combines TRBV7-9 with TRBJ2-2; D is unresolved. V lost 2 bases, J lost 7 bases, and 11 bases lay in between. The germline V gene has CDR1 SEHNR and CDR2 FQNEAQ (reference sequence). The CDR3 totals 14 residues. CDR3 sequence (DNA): TGTGCCAGCAGCTTATTTGGGTCGGACGGGGAGCTGTTTTTT. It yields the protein CASSLFGSDGELFF.

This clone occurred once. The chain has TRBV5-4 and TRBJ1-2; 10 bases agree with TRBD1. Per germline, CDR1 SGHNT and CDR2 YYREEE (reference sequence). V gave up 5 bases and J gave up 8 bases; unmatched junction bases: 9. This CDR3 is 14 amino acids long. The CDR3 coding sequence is TGTGCCAGCAGTTCGACAGGGGGCATGATGGGCTACACCTTC. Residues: CASSSTGGMMGYTF. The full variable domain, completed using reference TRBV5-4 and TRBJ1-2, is ETGVTQSPTHLIKTRGQQVTLRCSSQSGHNTVSWYQQALGQGPQFIFQYYREEENGRGNFPPRFSGLQFPNYSSELNVNALELDDSALYLCASSSTGGMMGYTFGSGTRLTVV.

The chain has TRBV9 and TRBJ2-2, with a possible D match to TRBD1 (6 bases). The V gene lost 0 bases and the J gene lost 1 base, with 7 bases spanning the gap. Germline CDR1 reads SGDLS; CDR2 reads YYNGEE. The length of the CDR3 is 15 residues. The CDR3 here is CASSVAGQNTGELFF. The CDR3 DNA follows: TGTGCCAGCAGCGTAGCGGGACAGAACACCGGGGAGCTGTTTTTT.

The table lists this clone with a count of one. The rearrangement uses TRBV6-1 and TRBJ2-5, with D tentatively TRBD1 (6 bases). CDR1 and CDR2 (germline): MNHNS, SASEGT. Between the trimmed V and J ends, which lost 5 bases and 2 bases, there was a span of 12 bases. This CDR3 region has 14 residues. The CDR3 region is CASSNRAPQETQYF. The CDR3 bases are TGTGCCAGCAGTAACAGGGCACCACAAGAGACCCAGTACTTC.

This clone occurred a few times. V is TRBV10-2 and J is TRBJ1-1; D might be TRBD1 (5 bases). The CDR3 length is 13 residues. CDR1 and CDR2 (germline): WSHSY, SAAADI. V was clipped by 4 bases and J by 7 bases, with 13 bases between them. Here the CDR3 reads CASSAPGRDEAFF. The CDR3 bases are TGCGCCAGCAGTGCACCGGGACGGGATGAAGCTTTCTTT.

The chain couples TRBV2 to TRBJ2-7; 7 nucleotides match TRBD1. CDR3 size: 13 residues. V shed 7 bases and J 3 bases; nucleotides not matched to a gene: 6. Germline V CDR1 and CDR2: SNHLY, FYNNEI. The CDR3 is CASTEGDSYEQYF. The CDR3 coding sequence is TGTGCCAGCACCGAGGGGGACAGCTACGAGCAGTACTTC.

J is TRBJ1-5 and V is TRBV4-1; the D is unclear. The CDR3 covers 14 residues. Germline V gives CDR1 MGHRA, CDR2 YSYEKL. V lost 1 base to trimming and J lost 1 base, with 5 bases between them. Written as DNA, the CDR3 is TGCGCCAGCAGCCAAGTACCCAGCAATCAGCCCCAGCATTTT. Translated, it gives CASSQVPSNQPQHF.

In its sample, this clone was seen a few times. CDR3 nucleotides: TGTGCCTGGAGCTCTCGGGGGGAGCAGCCCCAGCATTTT. This codes for CAWSSRGEQPQHF. The chain carries TRBV30 and TRBJ1-5; the D gene is possibly TRBD1 (5 bases). Germline CDR1 is GTSNPN and CDR2 is SVGIG (reference sequence). This CDR3 is 13 amino acids long. Trimming pared 3 bases from V and 7 bases from J, leaving 13 bases between.

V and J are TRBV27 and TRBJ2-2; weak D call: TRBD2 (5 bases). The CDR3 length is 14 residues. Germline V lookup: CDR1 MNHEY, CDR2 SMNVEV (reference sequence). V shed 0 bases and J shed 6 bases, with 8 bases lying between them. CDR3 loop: CASSLSQEAGELFF. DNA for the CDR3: TGTGCCAGCAGTTTATCCCAGGAGGCCGGGGAGCTGTTTTTT.

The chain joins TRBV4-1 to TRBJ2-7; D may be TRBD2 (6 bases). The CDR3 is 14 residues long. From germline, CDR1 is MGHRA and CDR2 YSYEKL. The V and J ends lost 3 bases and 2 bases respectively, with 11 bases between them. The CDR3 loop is CASSHLSSAYEQYF. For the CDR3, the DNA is TGCGCCAGCAGCCATCTGTCTAGCGCCTACGAGCAGTACTTC.